This T cell receptor (beta chain) was captured in a study of T cell repertoires in cytomegalovirus infection. Overall study: Indications came from public TCR beta signatures; they pointed to CMV infection and to a matching HLA type. General study findings and limits: Across the ex vivo response, the dominant clonotypes were HLA-C-restricted CMV-specific TCR beta clonotypes.

V was cut by 0 bases and J by 11 bases, with 11 bases left in between. This CDR3 has 12 amino acids. Germline-derived CDR1 and CDR2 are SEHNR and FQNEAQ (reference sequence). As regards this clonotype: The antigen is not known. This may arise from a read error, as a much more abundant clone is one base away.

One entry per CDR3 protein results from TCRdb running MiXCR on the reads. This table holds around 530,000 distinct CDR3 sequences, approximately 16% found once. Sequencing used CD8+ T cells from PBMCs. The origin of this receptor is a human donor in good health (CMV status not recorded). Some clones in this sample may be carry-over from other donors' samples. The rearrangement joins TRBV7-9 to TRBJ2-7, with D possibly matching TRBD1 (5 bases). CDR3: CASSLAQGRKYF. The DNA for the CDR3 is TGTGCCAGCAGCTTAGCGCAGGGTCGGAAGTACTTC.